The table lists the clone carrying this T cell receptor (beta chain) with a count of one. Original handling: For nucleated cells, counts were estimated from reference gene primer amplification. Profiled with immunoSEQ multiplex PCR; TCRdb holds only in-frame clones, not every one. That table gives V, J and clone size, and the DNA gave D and trimming. The sample comprises 150,000 to 200,000 clones, more than 75% of which are singletons, and 5.5% to 7% rests with the top ten. The source of the sample is a study of blood T cell repertoires in COVID-19. The source material was peripheral blood. This clonotype originated in a woman aged 40 to 50 with COVID-19, enrolled during active disease.

This chain's CDR3 is CASSLMGRDGYTF. CDR3 sequence (DNA): TGTGCCAGCAGTTTAATGGGCAGGGATGGCTACACCTTC. This chain joins TRBV28 and TRBJ1-2, with D possibly TRBD1 on 5 matching bases. Germline V CDR1 and CDR2: MDHEN, SYDVKM. The V and J ends lost 2 bases and 6 bases respectively, with 10 bases between them. The CDR3 consists of 13 residues.